Listed below are T cell receptor beta chains from one sample, sequenced in a study of blood T cell repertoires in COVID-19. Data came from immunoSEQ multiplex PCR; TCRdb stores just in-frame clones and leaves some out. Of 200,000 to 250,000 clones detected, 70% to 90% appear once; the ten largest clones hold more than 4%. The sequencing sample was made of peripheral blood. These receptors were collected from a man in his fifties or sixties with acute or convalescent COVID-19. The CDR3 runs from the conserved cysteine through the conserved F or W. A D gene is named only where the DNA matches it firmly. The size of a clone is reported for some rows only, either as once, few or many, or as a class for expanded clones.

-	TRBJ2-5	once	TRBV5-5	CASSLQGPWETQYF	TGTGCCAGCAGCTTACAGGGTCCTTGGGAGACCCAGTACTTC
TRBD1	TRBJ2-1	-	TRBV7-7	CASSLDRGPYNEQFF	TGTGCTAGCAGTTTAGACAGGGGGCCCTACAATGAGCAGTTCTTC
-	TRBJ1-2	-	TRBV4-1	CASSQERQGLGGYTF	TGCGCCAGCAGCCAAGAAAGGCAGGGGCTCGGTGGCTACACCTTC
-	TRBJ2-5	-	TRBV11-2	CASSLEAGEVEETQYF	TGTGCCAGCAGCTTAGAGGCAGGGGAAGTCGAGGAGACCCAGTACTTC
-	TRBJ2-1	-	TRBV15	CATSRAAGKAYNEQFF	TGTGCCACCAGCAGAGCCGCAGGGAAGGCCTACAATGAGCAGTTCTTC
TRBD2	TRBJ2-1	-	TRBV11-3	CASSQGASSGEQFF	TGTGCCAGCAGCCAAGGCGCCTCTAGCGGCGAGCAGTTCTTC
-	TRBJ2-7	-	TRBV10-1	CASSADSTYEQYF	TGCGCCAGCAGCGCAGACAGCACCTACGAGCAGTACTTC
TRBD1	TRBJ1-1	-	TRBV19	CASSMDRGPSEAFF	TGTGCCAGTAGTATGGACAGGGGGCCCAGTGAAGCTTTCTTT
-	TRBJ1-3	once	TRBV29-1	CSVEVGARGNTIYF	TGCAGCGTTGAAGTGGGGGCGCGAGGAAACACCATATATTTT
TRBD1	TRBJ1-6	-	TRBV7-3	CASSLKQGGSPLHF	TGTGCCAGCAGCTTAAAACAGGGGGGCTCACCCCTCCACTTT
TRBD1	TRBJ1-2	-	TRBV27	CASSFSGTAFYGYTF	TGTGCCAGCAGTTTTTCCGGGACAGCCTTCTATGGCTACACCTTC
TRBD1	TRBJ2-7	-	TRBV25-1	CASSLGQGELYEQYF	TGTGCCAGCAGTCTCGGACAGGGGGAACTCTACGAGCAGTACTTC
-	TRBJ1-3	-	TRBV4-1	CASSQGALGNTIYF	TGCGCCAGCAGCCAAGGGGCTTTGGGAAACACCATATATTTT
TRBD1	TRBJ2-7	many	TRBV7-9	CASSSLGTDSYEQYF	TGTGCCAGCAGCTCACTCGGGACAGACTCCTACGAGCAGTACTTC
-	TRBJ1-2	-	TRBV7-8	CASSLWGLYGYTF	TGTGCCAGCAGCTTATGGGGCTTGTATGGCTACACCTTC
TRBD1	TRBJ2-7	-	TRBV7-9	CASSRGQVPYEQYF	TGTGCCAGCAGCCGGGGACAGGTCCCCTACGAGCAGTACTTC
-	TRBJ1-4	few	TRBV5-6	CASSFYRGAEKLFF	TGTGCCAGCAGCTTCTATCGTGGAGCTGAAAAACTGTTTTTT
TRBD1	TRBJ1-1	-	TRBV5-6	CASSLLDRAAEAFF	TGTGCCAGCAGCTTGCTGGACAGGGCCGCTGAAGCTTTCTTT
TRBD2	TRBJ2-7	-	TRBV27	CASSPSSGSSYEQYF	TGTGCCAGCAGTCCCTCTAGCGGGAGTTCCTACGAGCAGTACTTC
-	TRBJ2-7	-	TRBV5-1	CASSLGRTAYEQYF	TGCGCCAGCAGCTTGGGACGGACAGCTTACGAGCAGTACTTC
-	TRBJ1-3	-	TRBV2	CASGVSVGQGKGTIYF	TGTGCCAGCGGTGTCTCGGTTGGGCAGGGAAAGGGCACCATATATTTT
TRBD1	TRBJ1-1	-	TRBV5-4	CASSPSRDRPNTEAFF	TGTGCCAGCAGCCCGTCCCGGGACAGACCGAACACTGAAGCTTTCTTT
TRBD1	TRBJ1-1	-	TRBV6-5	CASSYSYGTGNTEAFF	TGTGCCAGCAGTTACTCCTACGGGACAGGGAACACTGAAGCTTTCTTT
TRBD1	TRBJ2-3	-	TRBV9	CASSTWTGEDTQYF	TGTGCCAGCAGCACATGGACAGGGGAAGATACGCAGTATTTT
-	TRBJ1-1	-	TRBV28	CASSPSRQWVEAFF	TGTGCCAGCAGTCCTTCCCGACAGTGGGTTGAAGCTTTCTTT
-	TRBJ1-2	-	TRBV7-2	CASSPPPDSGYTF	TGTGCCAGCAGCCCCCCACCGGATAGCGGCTACACCTTC
TRBD1	TRBJ1-5	-	TRBV19	CATTKGAYQPQHF	TGTGCCACTACTAAGGGGGCCTATCAGCCCCAGCATTTT
-	TRBJ2-7	-	TRBV5-1	CASSLSPDGEPQGEQYF	TGCGCCAGCAGCTTGTCGCCGGACGGGGAACCCCAGGGGGAGCAGTACTTC
-	TRBJ2-5	-	TRBV19	CASSIVGGSQETQYF	TGTGCCAGTAGTATAGTGGGGGGTAGCCAAGAGACCCAGTACTTC
-	TRBJ2-7	-	TRBV27	CASSLKVGVHEQYF	TGTGCCAGCAGTTTAAAAGTAGGGGTCCACGAGCAGTACTTC
-	TRBJ1-5	-	TRBV4-1	CASSQDRNNQPQHF	TGCGCCAGCAGCCAAGACAGGAACAATCAGCCCCAGCATTTT
-	TRBJ2-1	-	TRBV4-1	CASSLRAGGSYNEQFF	TGCGCCAGCAGCCTCCGGGCCGGGGGCTCCTACAATGAGCAGTTCTTC
TRBD2	TRBJ2-1	once	TRBV13	CASSLLAGDYNEQFF	TGTGCCAGCAGCTTACTAGCGGGGGATTACAATGAGCAGTTCTTC
TRBD2	TRBJ2-1	-	TRBV5-5	CASSLPSGSNEQFF	TGTGCCAGCAGCTTGCCTAGCGGGTCCAATGAGCAGTTCTTC
TRBD2	TRBJ2-1	-	TRBV11-3	CASRLAGGPFYEQFF	TGTGCCAGCAGACTAGCGGGAGGGCCCTTTTATGAGCAGTTCTTC
TRBD2	TRBJ2-3	-	TRBV6-1	CASSERTSGTDTQYF	TGTGCCAGCAGTGAGCGGACTAGCGGCACAGATACGCAGTATTTT
TRBD2	TRBJ2-1	-	TRBV10-2	CASSESGLAGGDEQFF	TGCGCCAGCAGTGAGTCAGGGCTAGCGGGGGGCGATGAGCAGTTCTTC
-	TRBJ1-2	-	TRBV5-1	CASSLGTAYGYTF	TGCGCCAGCAGCTTGGGGACAGCCTATGGCTACACCTTC
TRBD2	TRBJ2-3	-	TRBV5-1	CASSPRGLATDTQYF	TGCGCCAGCAGCCCGAGGGGACTAGCCACAGATACGCAGTATTTT
-	TRBJ2-3	few	TRBV18	CASSTGLEDTQYF	TGTGCCAGCTCAACAGGGCTGGAAGATACGCAGTATTTT
-	TRBJ1-6	-	TRBV30	CAWERGIVAGKPLHF	TGTGCCTGGGAGAGGGGGATCGTCGCAGGGAAGCCTCTCCACTTT
TRBD2	TRBJ2-1	-	TRBV11-3	CASGHGTSGTYNEQFF	TGTGCCAGCGGTCATGGGACTAGCGGAACCTACAATGAGCAGTTCTTC
-	TRBJ1-2	-	TRBV3-1/TRBV3-2	CASSQGPLERYGYTF	TGTGCCAGCAGCCAAGGGCCCCTAGAGCGTTATGGCTACACCTTC
TRBD1	TRBJ2-3	-	TRBV7-2	CASSWDRGRVDTQYF	TGTGCCAGCAGCTGGGACAGGGGGCGTGTAGATACGCAGTATTTT
TRBD2	TRBJ2-4	once	TRBV9	CASSVEVAGEVIQYF	TGTGCCAGCAGCGTAGAGGTAGCGGGAGAAGTCATTCAGTACTTC
TRBD1	TRBJ1-1	-	TRBV7-8	CASSLRDRGYSEAFF	TGTGCCAGCAGCCTTAGAGACAGGGGATACTCTGAAGCTTTCTTT
TRBD2	TRBJ2-5	-	TRBV9	CASSPGASGGVETQYF	TGTGCCAGCAGCCCCGGAGCTAGCGGGGGGGTCGAGACCCAGTACTTC
-	TRBJ2-4	-	TRBV6-5	CASTAPGVGIQYF	TGTGCCAGCACCGCTCCAGGGGTTGGCATTCAGTACTTC
-	TRBJ2-7	-	TRBV10-1	CASSDSPSYEQYF	TGCGCCAGCAGTGATTCCCCTTCGTACGAGCAGTACTTC
TRBD2	TRBJ2-1	-	TRBV9	CASSVIAGGRNEQFF	TGTGCCAGCAGCGTTATAGCGGGAGGGAGGAATGAGCAGTTCTTC
-	TRBJ1-1	-	TRBV9	CASSAQAAQGLSEAFF	TGTGCCAGCAGCGCCCAGGCTGCTCAGGGTCTCTCTGAAGCTTTCTTT
-	TRBJ2-1	-	TRBV12-3/TRBV12-4	CASSLGSVNEQFF	TGTGCCAGCAGTTTAGGTAGCGTCAATGAGCAGTTCTTC
TRBD2	TRBJ2-5	-	TRBV19	CASSIDIRAGGLGTQYF	TGTGCCAGTAGTATAGATATCCGAGCGGGAGGGCTAGGGACCCAGTACTTC
TRBD1	TRBJ1-2	-	TRBV2	CARGQGNGYTF	TGTGCCAGGGGACAGGGGAACGGCTACACCTTC